The text below deals with one TCR beta chain. Repertoires were generated with immunoSEQ multiplex PCR, while TCRdb's copy carries only in-frame clones and drops some. The sample lists about 75,000 clones; approximately 95% were seen once. This sample stems from a study of T cell changes during pregnancy in multiple sclerosis. V lost 5 bases, J lost 4 bases, and 16 bases stayed unmatched. The CDR3 is 18 residues long. Per the germline V gene, CDR1 is SGHVS and CDR2 is FQNEAQ. The specimen was CD4+ T cells from peripheral blood mononuclear cells, collected after pregnancy. The chain employs TRBV7-8 and TRBJ2-7, with 11 nucleotides matching TRBD2. This clonotype originated in a female donor with multiple sclerosis, enrolled in a pregnancy study. The chain's CDR3 is CASSPTTLAGGPAYEQYF. DNA of the CDR3: TGTGCCAGCAGCCCCACCACCTTAGCGGGAGGGCCCGCGTACGAGCAGTACTTC.